The 29 T cell receptor beta chains below come from one sample, sequenced in a study of identical twins. Each CDR3 protein gets one entry after TCRdb re-called the 5' RACE reads with MiXCR. Among 200,000 to 250,000 distinct CDR3 sequences listed, 6.5% to 8% were seen once. The same sample was also used in a study of T cells expressing NK-cell markers.

Sequencing was carried out using CD8+ T cells sorted from blood. Every receptor here comes from a woman aged 18-29 years in good health.

The rearrangement joins TRBV30 to TRBJ2-5; D gene uncertain. V lost 4 bases and J 1 base, leaving 7 bases between the germline ends. CDR3 size: 12 residues. Germline CDR1 reads GTSNPN; CDR2 reads SVGIG (reference sequence). This CDR3 is CAWTLLQETQYF. The CDR3 coding sequence is TGTGCCTGGACTCTGCTCCAAGAGACCCAGTACTTC.

This clonotype was picked up many times. J is TRBJ2-2 and V is TRBV13, with TRBD1 matching 7 bases. Germline assignment: CDR1 PRHDT and CDR2 FYEKMQ (reference sequence). V was clipped by 5 bases and J by 2 bases; unmatched bases: 8. This CDR3 is built from 16 residues. The CDR3: CASSPRYRGNTGELFF. For the CDR3, the DNA is TGTGCCAGCAGCCCTCGCTACAGGGGTAACACCGGGGAGCTGTTTTTT. Filled out from reference TRBV13 and TRBJ2-2, the complete variable domain reads AAGVIQSPRHLIKEKRETATLKCYPIPRHDTVYWYQQGPGQDPQFLISFYEKMQSDKGSIPDRFSAQQFSDYHSELNMSSLELGDSALYFCASSPRYRGNTGELFFGEGSRLTVL.

This clonotype was recorded a few times. The V and J genes are TRBV7-9 and TRBJ1-1; D is uncertain. This CDR3 contains 15 residues. Germline V gene data show CDR1 as SEHNR and CDR2 as FQNEAQ (reference sequence). Trimming removed 2 bases from V and 4 bases from J, with 14 bases in between. The CDR3 DNA reads as TGTGCCAGCAGCTTAACCCATTCGCGGGTCACTGAAGCTTTCTTT. This codes for CASSLTHSRVTEAFF.

The chain's CDR3 is CASSLVRSTGAADTQYF. The DNA of the CDR3 is TGTGCCAGCAGTTTAGTGCGGAGTACGGGAGCCGCAGATACGCAGTATTTT. J is TRBJ2-3 and V is TRBV27; TRBD2 might be the D (6 bases). The germline V gene has CDR1 MNHEY and CDR2 SMNVEV (reference sequence). The CDR3 is 17 residues long. Trimming took off 2 bases at V and 4 bases at J, with 19 bases between the two ends.

This clonotype came up many times. The V and J genes are TRBV19 and TRBJ2-7, with D possibly matching TRBD2 (6 bases). The V gene's germline CDR1 is LNHDA and CDR2 SQIVND (reference sequence). This CDR3 spans 12 amino acids. V was trimmed by 8 bases and J by 7 bases, leaving 15 bases between them. CDR3 coding DNA: TGTGCCAGTGGAGGGACCACCTGGGAGCAGTACTTC. Translating it yields CASGGTTWEQYF.

The chain carries TRBV7-2 and TRBJ1-5, with D unresolved. V lost 1 base and J lost 0, with 7 bases in between. There are 15 residues in the CDR3. Germline-derived CDR1 and CDR2 are SGHTA and FQGNSA. The CDR3 nucleotides read TGTGCCAGCAGCTTAGTGACTTATAGCAATCAGCCCCAGCATTTT. This encodes CASSLVTYSNQPQHF.

The chain combines TRBV4-3 with TRBJ2-7; 11 nucleotides line up with TRBD2. V dropped 0 bases and J dropped 0; count of bases not matched to a gene: 1. CDR3 length: 16 amino acids. In germline, CDR1 is LGHNA, CDR2 YSLEER. The CDR3 here is CASSQEGTSGSYEQYF. The DNA of the CDR3 is TGCGCCAGCAGCCAAGAGGGGACTAGCGGCTCCTACGAGCAGTACTTC.

The CDR3 DNA is TGTGCCAGCAGCGAGGGGACAACCAGCTCCTACGAGCAGTACTTC. As protein: CASSEGTTSSYEQYF. The rearrangement joins TRBV7-6 to TRBJ2-7, with a weak D call TRBD1 (6 bases). The length of the CDR3 is 15 residues. CDR1 and CDR2 from the germline V gene are SGHVS and FNYEAQ. V was clipped by 5 bases and J by 0 bases, with 14 bases between them. Variable domain in full (rest from reference TRBV7-6 and TRBJ2-7): GAGVSQSPRYKVTKRGQDVALRCDPISGHVSLYWYRQALGQGPEFLTYFNYEAQQDKSGLPNDRFSAERPEGSISTLTIQRTEQRDSAMYRCASSEGTTSSYEQYFGPGTRLTVT.

The chain couples TRBV12-3 or TRBV12-4 to TRBJ2-3, with unresolved D. Trimming left V 3 bases short and J 5 bases short, with 9 bases between. The CDR3 sequence is 13 residues long. The CDR3 reads CASSLGKGDTQYF. The CDR3 bases are TGTGCCAGCAGTTTGGGGAAAGGAGATACGCAGTATTTT.

This clonotype was recorded many times. This chain uses TRBV9 with TRBJ2-1, with 8 bases lining up with TRBD2. J lost 10 bases, V lost 3 bases, and 6 bases had no gene match. Germline V gene lookup returns CDR1 SGDLS and CDR2 YYNGEE. The CDR3 length is 13 residues. The CDR3 coding sequence is TGTGCCAGCAGCGCCCCTAGGACTAGCGAGCAGTTCTTC. This codes for CASSAPRTSEQFF.

The chain employs TRBV11-2 and TRBJ2-7; perhaps TRBD2 as D (6 bases). CDR1 is SGHAT and CDR2 is FQNNGV in the germline V gene. Trimming pared 3 bases from V and 1 base from J, leaving 13 bases between. The CDR3 has 15 amino acids. The chain's CDR3 is CASSLELALSYEQYF. CDR3 DNA sequence: TGTGCCAGCAGCTTGGAACTAGCCCTTTCCTACGAGCAGTACTTC.

The table lists this clonotype with many counts. The chain has TRBV7-9 and TRBJ2-5; no definite D call. The CDR3 is made up of 14 amino acids. Germline V gene sequence: CDR1 SEHNR, CDR2 FQNEAQ (reference sequence). With 10 bases removed from V and 3 bases from J, the gap between germline ends came to 18 bases. The CDR3 bases are TGTGCCAAGACGCACTTCCCTTCTAAAGAGACCCAGTACTTC. As protein: CAKTHFPSKETQYF.

The chain uses TRBV7-9 and TRBJ2-7; 10 bases agree with TRBD2. There are 15 residues in the CDR3. The V gene end was trimmed by 3 bases and the J gene end by 4 bases; junction bases not matched to a gene: 6. CDR1 is SEHNR, CDR2 FQNEAQ, per germline (reference sequence). CDR3 amino acids: CASSLASGSTYEQYF. CDR3 bases: TGTGCCAGCAGCTTGGCTAGCGGGAGTACGTACGAGCAGTACTTC.

This clonotype was seen many times. The chain joins TRBV12-3 or TRBV12-4 to TRBJ2-1; D ambiguous. The CDR3 length is 13 residues. Deletions cut 2 bases from V and 3 bases from J, with 5 bases between. The CDR3 bases are TGTGCCAGCAGTTTACCGGGCTACAATGAGCAGTTCTTC. Protein: CASSLPGYNEQFF.

CDR3 protein: CASSLDRGTGKNIQYF. In DNA, the CDR3 is TGTGCCAGCAGCTTAGACCGAGGGACAGGCAAAAACATTCAGTACTTC. The V gene is TRBV7-9, the J gene TRBJ2-4; TRBD1 agrees at 8 bases. Germline V gene sequence: CDR1 SEHNR, CDR2 FQNEAQ (reference sequence). The CDR3 has 16 amino acids. The V and J ends lost 1 base and 3 bases, in that order; junction bases with no gene match: 5.

This clonotype was seen just once. The rearrangement links TRBV9 to TRBJ2-3; perhaps TRBD2 as D (6 bases). CDR1 and CDR2 from the germline V gene are SGDLS and YYNGEE. V lost 7 bases and J 0 bases, leaving 12 bases between the germline ends. The CDR3 has 14 amino acids. As DNA, the CDR3 is TGTGCCAGCGGTGCCGGAGGGAGCACAGATACGCAGTATTTT. Translation: CASGAGGSTDTQYF.

This clonotype was recorded a few times. This chain links TRBV15 with TRBJ1-4, with 7 bases identical to TRBD1. Germline V lookup: CDR1 LNHNV, CDR2 YYDKDF (reference sequence). The J segment lost 4 bases and the V segment lost 2 bases, leaving 7 bases of the junction unmatched. CDR3 length: 16 amino acids. Written as DNA, the CDR3 is TGTGCCACCAGCAGAATCCGGGACAGCCTTAATGAAAAACTGTTTTTT. Translation: CATSRIRDSLNEKLFF.

This clonotype appeared many times. The chain employs TRBV11-2 and TRBJ2-2, with 8 bases that match TRBD1. Trimming took 4 bases from V and 2 from J; bases not matched to a gene: 15. The CDR3 runs 19 residues. Per germline, CDR1 SGHAT and CDR2 FQNNGV. CDR3 in DNA: TGTGCCAGCAGCTCCTCACAGGACAGGGTGGAAAGAAACACCGGGGAGCTGTTTTTT. Its protein product is CASSSSQDRVERNTGELFF. The whole variable domain, remainder taken from reference TRBV11-2 and TRBJ2-2, is EAGVAQSPRYKIIEKRQSVAFWCNPISGHATLYWYQQILGQGPKLLIQFQNNGVVDDSQLPKDRFSAERLKGVDSTLKIQPAKLEDSAVYLCASSSSQDRVERNTGELFFGEGSRLTVL.

This clonotype appeared many times. The chain combines TRBV7-2 with TRBJ2-7; the D is unclear. This CDR3 is 15 amino acids long. V lost 1 base to trimming and J lost 0 bases, with 10 bases between them. The germline V gene encodes CDR1 SGHTA and CDR2 FQGNSA. The CDR3 coding sequence is TGTGCCAGCAGCTTAGAAGGCTCCCCCTCCTACGAGCAGTACTTC. Protein product: CASSLEGSPSYEQYF.

This sequence joins TRBV7-9 and TRBJ2-7; 11 nucleotides line up with TRBD2. The CDR3 is made up of 14 amino acids. Looked up from germline, CDR1 is SEHNR and CDR2 is FQNEAQ (reference sequence). V gave up 5 bases and J gave up 3 bases; unmatched junction bases: 3. CDR3: CASSTLAGVYEQYF. Here the CDR3 DNA reads TGTGCCAGCAGCACACTAGCGGGGGTCTACGAGCAGTACTTC. The full variable domain, completed using reference TRBV7-9 and TRBJ2-7, is DTGVSQNPRHKITKRGQNVTFRCDPISEHNRLYWYRQTLGQGPEFLTYFQNEAQLEKSRLLSDRFSAERPKGSFSTLEIQRTEQGDSAMYLCASSTLAGVYEQYFGPGTRLTVT.

The table lists this clonotype with a few counts. This chain connects TRBV10-3 to TRBJ1-1; 8 nucleotides agree with TRBD1. The CDR3 sequence is 14 residues long. CDR1 and CDR2 (germline): ENHRY, SYGVKD. The V segment lost 7 bases and the J segment 0 bases; nucleotides outside the gene matches: 4. The CDR3 DNA reads TGTGCCATCACTCCACAGGGGGTGAACACTGAAGCTTTCTTT. Translating gives CAITPQGVNTEAFF.

In this sample, this clonotype turned up many times. The V call is TRBV5-1, the J call TRBJ2-7; a weak D match, TRBD2 (5 bases). Germline CDR1 reads SGHRS; CDR2 reads YFSETQ. This CDR3 is built from 13 residues. V shed 2 bases and J shed 3 bases, with 9 bases lying between them. CDR3 DNA sequence: TGCGCCAGCAGCTTTCCGGGGAACTACGAGCAGTACTTC. Translation gives CASSFPGNYEQYF. Drawing the rest from reference TRBV5-1 and TRBJ2-7, the complete variable domain is KAGVTQTPRYLIKTRGQQVTLSCSPISGHRSVSWYQQTPGQGLQFLFEYFSETQRNKGNFPGRFSGRQFSNSRSEMNVSTLELGDSALYLCASSFPGNYEQYFGPGTRLTVT.

This clonotype has just a few counts. The rearrangement joins TRBV3-1 to TRBJ2-7; D may be TRBD1 or TRBD2 (5 bases each). Germline loops: CDR1 LGHDT, CDR2 YNNKEL (reference sequence). This CDR3 is built from 15 residues. V lost 1 base to trimming and J lost 1 base, with 11 bases between them. DNA for the CDR3: TGTGCCAGCAGCCAAGGGGATGGGGGTTCCTACGAGCAGTACTTC. Translating gives CASSQGDGGSYEQYF.

Ten or more counts support this clonotype. The V call is TRBV29-1, the J call TRBJ2-3, with no clear D. Per the germline V gene, CDR1 is SQVTM and CDR2 is ANQGSEA. V lost 6 bases and J lost 1, with 11 bases in between. The CDR3 consists of 13 residues. CDR3 sequence (DNA): TGCAGCGTAATCTCCCAGGGCACAGATACGCAGTATTTT. Protein sequence: CSVISQGTDTQYF.

The sample holds many counts of this clonotype. The rearrangement uses TRBV12-3 or TRBV12-4 and TRBJ1-2; tentatively, D is TRBD1 (5 bases). The CDR3 length is 13 residues. Trimming cost V 4 bases and J 7 bases, with 13 bases left between them. The CDR3 DNA reads TGTGCCAGCAGTTATGGTGCGGGGACTGGCTACACCTTC. Residues: CASSYGAGTGYTF.

The chain uses TRBV27 and TRBJ1-2; weak D call: TRBD1 (5 bases). Between the trimmed V and J ends, which lost 2 bases and 7 bases, there was a span of 11 bases. This CDR3 region has 13 residues. In germline, CDR1 is MNHEY, CDR2 SMNVEV (reference sequence). The CDR3 nucleotides are TGTGCCAGCAGTTTACACACTCAGGGTGGCTACACCTTC. It specifies CASSLHTQGGYTF.

In this sample, this clonotype turned up a few times. This sequence joins TRBV5-5 and TRBJ1-1, with D possibly matching TRBD1 (6 bases). V was shortened by 4 bases and J by 2 bases, with 21 bases between the two germline ends. This CDR3 has 17 amino acids. CDR1 SGHKS and CDR2 YYEKEE come from the germline V gene (reference sequence). The CDR3 DNA follows: TGTGCCAGCAGCGCACTCTCGAGGGGGTGGGGCAACACTGAAGCTTTCTTT. Protein sequence: CASSALSRGWGNTEAFF.

This clonotype showed up just a few times. The V gene is TRBV12-3 or TRBV12-4, the J gene TRBJ1-2, with 7 nucleotides matching TRBD1. This CDR3 region has 13 residues. With 4 bases clipped from V and 7 bases from J, the junction kept 6 bases outside the gene matches. CDR3 sequence reads: CASSSGTARGYTF. DNA of the CDR3: TGTGCCAGCAGTTCCGGGACAGCCCGTGGCTACACCTTC.

This clonotype was detected many times. The chain joins TRBV5-1 to TRBJ2-7; TRBD2 matches 8 bases. The CDR3 consists of 15 residues. V was clipped by 2 bases and J by 1 base; unmatched bases: 5. The germline V gene has CDR1 SGHRS and CDR2 YFSETQ. CDR3 DNA: TGCGCCAGCAGCTTCGATAGCGGGATATCCTACGAGCAGTACTTC. This translates into CASSFDSGISYEQYF.